This T cell receptor beta chain was sequenced during a study of cytomegalovirus exposure and HLA in healthy donors. Study-wide results and limits: Altogether, 150 or so TCR beta chains were recorded as cytomegalovirus-associated. A later examination showed that TCR association rates differed by HLA locus, with DRB1 most and HLA-C fewest.

The CDR3 sequence is 15 residues long. Trimming cost V 6 bases and J 0 bases, with 9 bases left between them. Per the germline V gene, CDR1 is MDHEN and CDR2 is SYDVKM. For this clone: As yet, its antigen is unknown. The same CDR3 can be traced to other DNA sequences in this sample.

Primers: 60 Vbeta forward and 13 Jbeta reverse. Assay used: immunoSEQ multiplex PCR; TCRdb lists only in-frame clones, some missing. The sample lists about 120,000 clones, around 81% occurring once. This TCR came from a woman aged 25 to 45 in good health and CMV-seronegative. The sample was PBMCs. This sequence joins TRBV28 and TRBJ2-6; no reliable D call. The CDR3 region is CASSRDNSGANVLTF. The DNA for the CDR3 is TGTGCCAGCAGCCGCGACAACTCTGGGGCCAACGTCCTGACTTTC.